A selection of T cell receptor beta chains follows, all from one sample in a study of vaccination and CD4 T cells after COVID-19. No antigen is known for these receptors. Via MiXCR, TCRdb re-called the PCR reads, giving one row per CDR3 protein. Found here are some 15,000 distinct CDR3 sequences, 78% of them singletons; the top ten hold roughly 8.8%. Sequencing used CD4+ T cells from blood, cultured in vitro, obtained after SARS-CoV-2 vaccination. Receptors originate from a human donor who received a COVID-19 vaccine. The CDR3 runs from the conserved cysteine through the conserved F or W. A D gene is named only where the DNA matches it firmly. Size is stated for part of the rows, as once, few or many counts, or as a class when the clone is expanded.

TGCGCCAGCAGTCCGGACGCGGGTAACACCGGGGAGCTGTTTTTT | CASSPDAGNTGELFF | TRBJ2-2 | few | NA | TRBV5-1
TGTGCCAGCAGTTCGTACCGGGCCCGAGGCTACACCTTC | CASSSYRARGYTF | TRBJ1-2 | NA | NA | TRBV27
TGTGCCAGCAGTGAAGATGACAGACCTCTTAATTCACCCCTCCACTTT | CASSEDDRPLNSPLHF | TRBJ1-6 | NA | NA | TRBV6-1
TGCGCCAGCAGTCAGTTGAACACTGAAGCTTTCTTT | CASSQLNTEAFF | TRBJ1-1 | NA | NA | TRBV23-1
TGTGCCACCAGTGATTTAGCGGGGGACACAGATACGCAGTATTTT | CATSDLAGDTDTQYF | TRBJ2-3 | NA | TRBD2 | TRBV24-1
TGTGCCAGCAGCTTAGTCACAGGGGCGAGCACAGATACGCAGTATTTT | CASSLVTGASTDTQYF | TRBJ2-3 | NA | TRBD1 | TRBV7-8
TGTGCCATCAGTGAACAACAGATACAAGAGACCCAGTACTTC | CAISEQQIQETQYF | TRBJ2-5 | NA | NA | TRBV10-3
TGTGCCAGCACGCAGCTAGCGGGGAACTACGAGCAGTACTTC | CASTQLAGNYEQYF | TRBJ2-7 | NA | TRBD2 | TRBV2
TGCGCCAGCAGCCCAGGGACTAGCGGGGTTCCCGCCTCTTATACGCAGTATTTT | CASSPGTSGVPASYTQYF | TRBJ2-3 | NA | TRBD2 | TRBV5-1
TGTGCCAGCAGCTTATTGACAGGGCCCGACACTGAAGCTTTCTTT | CASSLLTGPDTEAFF | TRBJ1-1 | NA | TRBD1 | TRBV7-9
TGTGCCAGCAGTTTAGGAAGTAACGGGGGACGGTTGGGGAACACTGAAGCTTTCTTT | CASSLGSNGGRLGNTEAFF | TRBJ1-1 | NA | NA | TRBV27
TGTGCCAGCAGTGATTTTCGGACACCAAACACCGGGGAGCTGTTTTTT | CASSDFRTPNTGELFF | TRBJ2-2 | NA | NA | TRBV2
TGTGCCAGCAGTCCGCGCAATCAGCCCCAGCATTTT | CASSPRNQPQHF | TRBJ1-5 | few | NA | TRBV27
TGTGCCAGCAAGAGCGGGAGTTACCAAGAGACCCAGTACTTC | CASKSGSYQETQYF | TRBJ2-5 | NA | TRBD2 | TRBV6-1
TGTGCCAGCAGGTCCAGGGGGCTGAACACTGAAGCTTTCTTT | CASRSRGLNTEAFF | TRBJ1-1 | NA | TRBD1 | TRBV6-2/TRBV6-3
TGTGCCAGCAGCTACCCTCGGCAGAACAATGAGCAGTTCTTC | CASSYPRQNNEQFF | TRBJ2-1 | NA | NA | TRBV7-9
TGTGCCAGCAGCTTAGGCGGGACTAGCGAAGAGACCCAGTACTTC | CASSLGGTSEETQYF | TRBJ2-5 | NA | TRBD2 | TRBV7-2
TGTGCCAGCAGCACCGACAGGGGACACACCGGGGAGCTGTTTTTT | CASSTDRGHTGELFF | TRBJ2-2 | NA | TRBD1 | TRBV7-6
TGTGCCATCAGTGAGTCGACAGGGGTAGGAGAGACCCAGTACTTC | CAISESTGVGETQYF | TRBJ2-5 | NA | TRBD1 | TRBV10-3
TGCGCCAGCAGCCGGGACAGCCGGCGGAATCAGCCCCAGCATTTT | CASSRDSRRNQPQHF | TRBJ1-5 | NA | TRBD1 | TRBV5-1
TGTGCCAGCAGTCCACAAGACAGGGGGAGTCAGCCCCAGCATTTT | CASSPQDRGSQPQHF | TRBJ1-5 | few | NA | TRBV21-1
TGTGCCAGCAGCACTCGGACTAGCGGGGGGGCCGTGTACAATGAGCAGTTCTTC | CASSTRTSGGAVYNEQFF | TRBJ2-1 | NA | NA | TRBV21-1
TGTGCCAGCAGCTCCAGAGACCAAGAGACCCAGTACTTC | CASSSRDQETQYF | TRBJ2-5 | few | NA | TRBV7-2
TGTGCCATCAGTGAGGCTGGGACAAGCGAGAAACTGTTTTTT | CAISEAGTSEKLFF | TRBJ1-4 | large | NA | TRBV10-3
TGTGCCACCAGTGATACCGGGACGGACTCTGGAAACACCATATATTTT | CATSDTGTDSGNTIYF | TRBJ1-3 | NA | NA | TRBV24-1
TGTGCCAGCAGCCCCCCGGGGGCCCGGGGAGGAGAGACCCAGTACTTC | CASSPPGARGGETQYF | TRBJ2-5 | NA | NA | TRBV7-9
TGTGCCAGTAGTACCCGCGGGGCGGAAAATGGCTACACCTTC | CASSTRGAENGYTF | TRBJ1-2 | NA | NA | TRBV19
TGTGCCAGCAGTTACTCGTTATCGGGGGGGCAAGATACGCAGTATTTT | CASSYSLSGGQDTQYF | TRBJ2-3 | NA | TRBD2 | TRBV6-5
TGTGCCAGCACTAGCGGGGCTAGCACAGATACGCAGTATTTT | CASTSGASTDTQYF | TRBJ2-3 | NA | TRBD2 | TRBV6-1
TGCAGTGTAACTGCGGGTCTAAACACCGGGGAGCTGTTTTTT | CSVTAGLNTGELFF | TRBJ2-2 | NA | NA | TRBV20-1
TGCGCCAGCAGCTTGGGGGCAGGGAACACTGAAGCTTTCTTT | CASSLGAGNTEAFF | TRBJ1-1 | once | NA | TRBV5-1
TGTGCCAGTAGCCCCGCGGGACAGGTCACAGATACGCAGTATTTT | CASSPAGQVTDTQYF | TRBJ2-3 | few | TRBD1 | TRBV19
TGTGCCACCGCGACAGGCCGTGAAGCTTTCTTT | CATATGREAFF | TRBJ1-1 | NA | NA | TRBV6-1
TGCGCCAGCAGCTCGTCGGGCTACAATGAGCAGTTCTTC | CASSSSGYNEQFF | TRBJ2-1 | NA | NA | TRBV10-1
TGCAGTGCTAGACACAGGGGCTATGGCTACACCTTC | CSARHRGYGYTF | TRBJ1-2 | NA | TRBD1 | TRBV20-1
TGTGCCAGCAGCTTAACTAGCGGGGGCGACACAGATACGCAGTATTTT | CASSLTSGGDTDTQYF | TRBJ2-3 | few | TRBD2 | TRBV5-4
TGTGCCATCAGTGGGCAGACCCCTGAGGGCTACACCTTC | CAISGQTPEGYTF | TRBJ1-2 | once | NA | TRBV10-3
TGTGCCAGCAGTTTGACTAGTCCAGATACGCAGTATTTT | CASSLTSPDTQYF | TRBJ2-3 | NA | NA | TRBV12-3/TRBV12-4
TGTGCCAGTAGTATCCTCGCAGGGGGCAATCAGCCCCAGCATTTT | CASSILAGGNQPQHF | TRBJ1-5 | NA | NA | TRBV19
TGCGCCAGCCGCCGGAGCGGGGGGGAAGAGACCCAGTACTTC | CASRRSGGEETQYF | TRBJ2-5 | NA | TRBD2 | TRBV5-1
TGCAGTGTTTATGACAGGGATGGCTACACCTTC | CSVYDRDGYTF | TRBJ1-2 | NA | TRBD1 | TRBV20-1
TGTGCCTGGAGTGCTAGACAGGGGACTACGCAGTATTTT | CAWSARQGTTQYF | TRBJ2-3 | once | TRBD1 | TRBV30